This passage covers 18 T cell receptor beta chains from one sample sequenced in a study of tumor-infiltrating lymphocytes in oesophageal squamous cell carcinoma. A single record per CDR3 protein comes from TCRdb applying MiXCR to the reads. Of 12,000 or so distinct CDR3 sequences listed, roughly 60% are singletons. Sequenced material: blood. The receptor source for this set is a female donor with esophageal squamous cell carcinoma.

The genes are TRBV7-6 and TRBJ2-2, with D possibly being TRBD1 or TRBD2 (5 bases each). V dropped 5 bases and J dropped 1 base, with 8 bases sitting between them. This CDR3 is 14 amino acids long. Germline lookup yields CDR1 SGHVS and CDR2 FNYEAQ. The CDR3 loop is CASSLGRNTGELFF. DNA for the CDR3: TGTGCCAGCAGCCTGGGACGGAACACCGGGGAGCTGTTTTTT. Based on the CDR3 plus reference TRBV7-6 and TRBJ2-2, the full variable domain is GAGVSQSPRYKVTKRGQDVALRCDPISGHVSLYWYRQALGQGPEFLTYFNYEAQQDKSGLPNDRFSAERPEGSISTLTIQRTEQRDSAMYRCASSLGRNTGELFFGEGSRLTVL.

The chain joins TRBV6-6 to TRBJ2-5; 8 positions agree with TRBD2. Germline V gene sequence: CDR1 MNHNY, CDR2 SVGAGI (reference sequence). This CDR3 is 12 amino acids long. Unmatched junction bases numbered 10, after V lost 8 bases and J lost 11 bases. CDR3: CASWTSRNEQYF. As DNA, the CDR3 is TGTGCCAGCTGGACTAGCCGCAATGAGCAGTACTTC.

With regard to this clonotype: Given the absence of the conserved phenylalanine or tryptophan at the CDR3 end, a read error is likely. Because the CDR3's place on the DNA is in doubt, the DNA is left out and the CDR3 is given as listed by TCRdb. The chain uses TRBV4-2 and TRBJ2-7; no DNA check was done on the table's D call, TRBD2. Germline V gene sequence: CDR1 LGHNA, CDR2 YNFKEQ. The CDR3 length equals 20 residues, ends included. The CDR3: CASSQDLIGRGPNYGYTFGS.

The V and J genes are TRBV7-8 and TRBJ2-5; D is ambiguous. This CDR3 has 18 residues. The V gene's germline CDR1 is SGHVS and CDR2 FQNEAQ. V lost 5 bases, J lost 1 base, and 23 bases lay in between. This chain's CDR3 is CASSTPPEAKSPQETQYF. In DNA form, the CDR3 reads TGTGCCAGCAGCACACCCCCCGAAGCGAAAAGTCCCCAAGAGACCCAGTACTTC.

This chain uses TRBV7-9 with TRBJ2-1, with TRBD1 matching over 9 bases. Germline V gene data show CDR1 as SEHNR and CDR2 as FQNEAQ (reference sequence). This CDR3 has 14 amino acids. V shed 3 bases, J shed 7 bases, and the junction held 4 bases outside the gene matches. The CDR3 is CASSLEQGANEQFF. The CDR3 DNA reads TGTGCCAGCAGCTTGGAACAGGGGGCGAATGAGCAGTTCTTC.

The table lists this clonotype with a few counts. This rearrangement joins TRBV7-2 to TRBJ2-1; D remains ambiguous. Near its end, the DNA agrees better with TRBJ2-7, so the J call may be wrong. This CDR3 region has 13 residues. Germline CDR1 and CDR2: SGHTA and FQGNSA. The CDR3 nucleotides read TGTGCCAGCAGCTTAGTCTCTTCCCCCGAGCAGTACTTC. Translated: CASSLVSSPEQYF.

The chain carries TRBV7-2 and TRBJ2-1; D not certain. CDR3 length: 14 amino acids. Germline lookup yields CDR1 SGHTA and CDR2 FQGNSA. Trimming cost V 1 base and J 4 bases, with 8 bases left between them. In DNA form, the CDR3 reads TGTGCCAGCAGCTTAGAACAGATATACAATGAGCAGTTCTTC. This translates into CASSLEQIYNEQFF.

This clonotype showed up many times. The V and J genes are TRBV6-6 and TRBJ1-5; D ambiguous. Trimming took off 0 bases at V and 5 bases at J, with 11 bases between the two ends. Germline V gene data show CDR1 as MNHNY and CDR2 as SVGAGI (reference sequence). The CDR3 loop spans 15 amino acids. In DNA, the CDR3 is TGTGCCAGCAGTTACTCGATATCTGGGGATCAGCCCCAGCATTTT. This sequence encodes CASSYSISGDQPQHF.

V usage is TRBV7-2 and J usage is TRBJ2-4, with D hard to call. Judging by the DNA end, TRBJ2-5 fits better; the J call may be wrong. The CDR3 covers 14 residues. Germline V gives CDR1 SGHTA, CDR2 FQGNSA. The CDR3 loop is CASSRRLSQETQYF. The CDR3 DNA follows: TGTGCCAGCAGCCGTAGACTCTCTCAAGAGACCCAGTACTTC.

Points on this clonotype: In this CDR3 the conserved last residue, phenylalanine or tryptophan, is missing, so a read error is likely. The limits of the CDR3 on the DNA are not certain, so only TCRdb's listed CDR3 is given. V gene TRBV7-4 combines with J gene TRBJ2-1; the table calls TRBD1, which could not be checked here. The CDR3 is 14 residues long, counting both termini. Germline assignment: CDR1 SGHVT and CDR2 SQSDAQ. CDR3 amino acids: CASRGTGSGYTFGS.

The chain joins TRBV7-6 to TRBJ2-5; weak D call: TRBD2 (5 bases). Per the germline V gene, CDR1 is SGHVS and CDR2 is FNYEAQ. The CDR3 runs to 13 residues. This chain's CDR3 is CAIRRTPQETQYF. The CDR3 DNA is TGTGCTATAAGGAGGACGCCACAAGAGACCCAGTACTTC.

As concerns this clonotype: An end of the junction differs from the germline gene, which may be a read error. This chain links TRBV7-2 with TRBJ2-3; 10 positions match TRBD1. In germline, CDR1 is SGHTA, CDR2 FQGNSA. The CDR3 consists of 15 residues. CDR3 sequence (DNA): TGTGCCAGCAGCCGACAGGGGGCCAGTAATTCACCCCTCCACTTC. Translated: CASSRQGASNSPLHF.

This clonotype turned up a few times. The V gene is TRBV2, the J gene TRBJ2-5; 10 bases are shared with TRBD2. The V and J ends lost 7 bases and 11 bases, in that order; junction bases with no gene match: 13. This CDR3 comprises 14 residues. Germline loops: CDR1 SNHLY, CDR2 FYNNEI. CDR3: CASTFLAGDNEQYF. The CDR3 DNA reads as TGTGCCAGCACGTTCCTAGCGGGAGACAATGAGCAGTACTTC.

This clonotype rates as medium-sized (0.01 to 0.1%). This chain connects TRBV7-9 to TRBJ1-1, with a tentative D call TRBD1 (6 bases). Per germline, CDR1 SEHNR and CDR2 FQNEAQ (reference sequence). The CDR3 covers 15 residues. Trimming took off 5 bases at V and 7 bases at J, with 20 bases between the two ends. CDR3 protein: CASSLSGGGTLEAFF. The CDR3 DNA reads TGTGCCAGCAGCCTAAGTGGGGGGGGGACACTTGAAGCTTTCTTT. Full variable domain (rest looked up from reference TRBV7-9 and TRBJ1-1): DTGVSQNPRHKITKRGQNVTFRCDPISEHNRLYWYRQTLGQGPEFLTYFQNEAQLEKSRLLSDRFSAERPKGSFSTLEIQRTEQGDSAMYLCASSLSGGGTLEAFFGQGTRLTVV.

The chain combines TRBV7-2 with TRBJ2-4; tentatively, D is TRBD1 (5 bases). The closer fit of TRBJ2-7 to the DNA end suggests the J call may be wrong. Looked up from germline, CDR1 is SGHTA and CDR2 is FQGNSA. The CDR3 has 14 residues. CDR3 loop: CASSKAVDTYEQYF. In DNA form, the CDR3 reads TGTGCCAGCAGCAAAGCCGTGGACACCTACGAGCAGTACTTC.

This clonotype was observed a single time. The chain links TRBV30 to TRBJ2-3; D may be TRBD1 (6 bases). Germline V gene lookup returns CDR1 GTSNPN and CDR2 SVGIG (reference sequence). The length of the CDR3 is 15 residues. Trimming cost V 2 bases and J 3 bases, with 15 bases left between them. The CDR3 loop is CAWSRSGVVTDTQYF. The CDR3 bases are TGTGCCTGGAGTAGATCAGGGGTTGTGACAGATACGCAGTATTTT. The full variable domain, in which reference TRBV30 and TRBJ2-3 provide the parts outside the CDR3, is SQTIHQWPATLVQPVGSPLSLECTVEGTSNPNLYWYRQAAGRGLQLLFYSVGIGQISSEVPQNLSASRPQDRQFILSSKKLLLSDSGFYLCAWSRSGVVTDTQYFGPGTRLTVL.

The chain couples TRBV7-3 to TRBJ2-2; 11 positions agree with TRBD2. CDR3 length: 16 amino acids. CDR1 is SGHTA, CDR2 FQGTGA, per germline. The trim removed 1 base at V and 5 bases at J, leaving 3 bases unmatched. CDR3 region: CASSLMGTSGTGELFF. CDR3 DNA sequence: TGTGCCAGCAGCTTAATGGGGACTAGCGGTACCGGGGAGCTGTTTTTT.

Comment on this clonotype: Germline is not matched at one junction end, which may reflect a read error. The chain uses TRBV6-6 and TRBJ2-1; the D gene is possibly TRBD2 (5 bases). The germline V gene encodes CDR1 MNHNY and CDR2 SVGAGI (reference sequence). This CDR3 has 16 amino acids. The CDR3 nucleotides are TGTGCCAGCAGTTACTCGACTCCTAGCCAAGGCGGTACGCAGTTTTTT. As protein: CASSYSTPSQGGTQFF.